Listed below are T cell receptor delta chains from one sample, sequenced in a study of fetal and pediatric gammadelta thymocytes. TCRdb reanalyzed the reads using CATT. The sample consists of about 240 delta-chain clones, approximately 4.5% of them appearing once. Sequencing used non-Vgamma9Vdelta2 gamma-delta T cells from the thymus. Receptor source: a child who underwent cardiac surgery and was recorded as healthy. The CDR3 runs from the conserved cysteine through the conserved F or W. Each record gives: J gene, D gene, clone size, V gene, CDR3 protein, CDR3 DNA. D genes are given only for firm matches. Clone size is given for some rows only: seen once, a few or many times, or a class if the clone is expanded.

J gene: TRDJ1
D gene: TRDD3
clone size: few
V gene: TRDV2
CDR3 protein: CACDTWGGDTRGVADKLIF
CDR3 DNA: TGTGCCTGTGACACCTGGGGTGGGGATACGCGAGGCGTCGCCGATAAACTCATCTTT

J gene: TRDJ1
D gene: TRDD2
clone size: few
V gene: TRDV1
CDR3 protein: CALGRKLNLPRGSGRPKAQTYTDKLIF
CDR3 DNA: TGTGCTCTTGGGCGAAAACTTAACCTTCCTCGGGGGTCTGGGAGGCCCAAGGCTCAAACGTACACCGATAAACTCATCTTT

J gene: TRDJ1
D gene: -
clone size: hyperexpanded
V gene: TRDV1
CDR3 protein: CALGELGMAGIESNTDKLIF
CDR3 DNA: TGTGCTCTTGGGGAACTAGGCATGGCTGGGATCGAAAGTAACACCGATAAACTCATCTTT

J gene: TRDJ3
D gene: -
clone size: hyperexpanded
V gene: TRDV1
CDR3 protein: CALGEFPSSLGPSWDTRQMFF
CDR3 DNA: TGTGCTCTTGGGGAATTCCCCTCATCTCTGGGACCCTCCTGGGACACCCGACAGATGTTTTTC

J gene: TRDJ1
D gene: -
clone size: -
V gene: TRDV2
CDR3 protein: CACDMLWGPREHTDKLIF
CDR3 DNA: TGTGCCTGTGACATGCTTTGGGGGCCCCGGGAACACACCGATAAACTCATCTTT

J gene: TRDJ1
D gene: TRDD3
clone size: large
V gene: TRAV38-2/DV8
CDR3 protein: CAKAGTGGYVRGNDKLIF
CDR3 DNA: TGTGCTAAGGCGGGTACTGGGGGATACGTGCGTGGAAACGATAAACTCATCTTT

J gene: TRDJ1
D gene: TRDD3
clone size: large
V gene: TRDV1
CDR3 protein: CALGARTFLGDTLGSGLADKLIF
CDR3 DNA: TGTGCTCTTGGGGCCCGGACTTTCCTGGGGGATACGCTTGGCTCGGGGCTTGCCGATAAACTCATCTTT

J gene: TRDJ1
D gene: TRDD3
clone size: large
V gene: TRDV1
CDR3 protein: CALGEVLGGTDKLIF
CDR3 DNA: TGTGCTCTTGGGGAAGTACTGGGGGGGACCGATAAACTCATCTTT

J gene: TRDJ1
D gene: TRDD3
clone size: -
V gene: TRDV1
CDR3 protein: CALGEQYWGDWDTDKLIF
CDR3 DNA: TGTGCTCTTGGGGAACAGTACTGGGGGGACTGGGACACCGATAAACTCATCTTT

J gene: TRDJ1
D gene: -
clone size: -
V gene: TRDV1
CDR3 protein: CALGELAFVLTDKLIF
CDR3 DNA: TGTGCTCTTGGGGAACTAGCTTTCGTACTCACCGATAAACTCATCTTT

J gene: TRDJ1
D gene: -
clone size: hyperexpanded
V gene: TRDV2
CDR3 protein: CARFRSDKLIF
CDR3 DNA: TGTGCCCGCTTCCGGTCCGATAAACTCATCTTT

J gene: TRDJ1
D gene: -
clone size: hyperexpanded
V gene: TRDV3
CDR3 protein: CAFRPSWLTDKLIF
CDR3 DNA: TGTGCCTTCCGACCCTCGTGGTTAACCGATAAACTCATCTTT

J gene: TRDJ1
D gene: TRDD2
clone size: hyperexpanded
V gene: TRDV1
CDR3 protein: CALGEQKTRFLRALGWDKLIF
CDR3 DNA: TGTGCTCTTGGGGAACAAAAAACCCGCTTCCTACGGGCACTGGGATGGGATAAACTCATCTTT

J gene: TRDJ1
D gene: -
clone size: hyperexpanded
V gene: TRDV1
CDR3 protein: CALGERNLPCSFTGARLVGKLIF
CDR3 DNA: TGTGCTCTTGGGGAACGCAACCTTCCCTGTTCCTTTACTGGGGCGAGATTGGTGGGAAAACTCATCTTT

J gene: TRDJ1
D gene: TRDD3
clone size: hyperexpanded
V gene: TRDV1
CDR3 protein: CALGELLLGDHASLIF
CDR3 DNA: TGTGCTCTTGGGGAACTCTTACTGGGGGATCATGCATCGCTCATCTTT

J gene: TRDJ1
D gene: -
clone size: -
V gene: TRAV29/DV5
CDR3 protein: CARPAWRLCSVLLCRPYVRYWGITDKLIF
CDR3 DNA: -

J gene: TRDJ1
D gene: TRDD3
clone size: large
V gene: TRDV1
CDR3 protein: CALGDLTKTCPLTGGSLYTDKLIF
CDR3 DNA: TGTGCTCTTGGGGACCTGACCAAAACATGTCCCCTTACTGGGGGCTCCTTGTACACCGATAAACTCATCTTT

J gene: TRDJ1
D gene: TRDD3
clone size: hyperexpanded
V gene: TRDV1
CDR3 protein: CALGELVPTYGPLLGDTDKLIF
CDR3 DNA: TGTGCTCTTGGGGAACTTGTCCCAACCTACGGACCTCTACTGGGGGACACCGATAAACTCATCTTT

J gene: TRDJ1
D gene: -
clone size: hyperexpanded
V gene: TRDV1
CDR3 protein: CALGELVYFLRFHWGRHTDKLIF
CDR3 DNA: TGTGCTCTTGGGGAACTAGTCTACTTCCTACGCTTCCACTGGGGCAGACACACCGATAAACTCATCTTT

J gene: TRDJ1
D gene: -
clone size: -
V gene: TRDV1
CDR3 protein: CALGENARPYVDWDRYSDKLIF
CDR3 DNA: TGTGCTCTTGGGGAAAACGCACGGCCCTACGTGGACTGGGATAGATATTCCGATAAACTCATCTTT

J gene: TRDJ1
D gene: -
clone size: hyperexpanded
V gene: TRDV1
CDR3 protein: CALGEVGIPYTDKLIF
CDR3 DNA: TGTGCTCTTGGGGAAGTGGGGATCCCGTACACCGATAAACTCATCTTT

J gene: TRDJ1
D gene: -
clone size: hyperexpanded
V gene: TRDV3
CDR3 protein: CAFRSWGGLPPLTGRQWLIF
CDR3 DNA: TGTGCCTTTAGATCATGGGGTGGCCTTCCACCTCTTACTGGTCGTCAATGGCTCATCTTT

J gene: TRDJ1
D gene: -
clone size: hyperexpanded
V gene: TRDV1
CDR3 protein: CALGERAGTDKLIF
CDR3 DNA: TGTGCTCTTGGGGAACGAGCAGGGACCGATAAACTCATCTTT

J gene: TRDJ1
D gene: TRDD2
clone size: hyperexpanded
V gene: TRDV1
CDR3 protein: CALGRKLNLPTDRWGLLHTDKLIF
CDR3 DNA: TGTGCTCTTGGGCGAAAACTTAACCTTCCTACGGATCGGTGGGGGTTGCTACACACCGATAAACTCATCTTT

J gene: TRDJ1
D gene: -
clone size: large
V gene: TRDV1
CDR3 protein: CALGESDPTHQRGGKRRIFRLTDKLIF
CDR3 DNA: TGTGCTCTTGGGGAATCCGATCCTACGCACCAGAGGGGAGGTAAACGCCGAATTTTTAGGTTGACCGATAAACTCATCTTT

J gene: TRDJ1
D gene: TRDD3
clone size: large
V gene: TRAV38-2/DV8
CDR3 protein: CAYRRPATLLGKWGYTDKLIF
CDR3 DNA: TGTGCTTATAGGAGGCCTGCCACATTACTGGGGAAGTGGGGGTACACCGATAAACTCATCTTT